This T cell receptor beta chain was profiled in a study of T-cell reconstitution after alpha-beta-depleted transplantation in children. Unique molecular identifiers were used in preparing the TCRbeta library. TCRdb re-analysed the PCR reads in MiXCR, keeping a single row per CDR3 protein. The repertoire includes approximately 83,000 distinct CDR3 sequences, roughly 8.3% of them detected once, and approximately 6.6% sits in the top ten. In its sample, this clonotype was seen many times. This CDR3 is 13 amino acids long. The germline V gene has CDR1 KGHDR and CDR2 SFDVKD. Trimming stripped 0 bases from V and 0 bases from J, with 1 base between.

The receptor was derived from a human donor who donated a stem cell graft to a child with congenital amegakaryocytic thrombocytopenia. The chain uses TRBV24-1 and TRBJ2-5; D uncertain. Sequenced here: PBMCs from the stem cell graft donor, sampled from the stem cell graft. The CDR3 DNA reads TGTGCCACCAGTGATTTGAACCAAGAGACCCAGTACTTC. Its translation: CATSDLNQETQYF.